This entry is about one T cell receptor (beta chain). The sample comes from a study of early T cells in non-severe SARS-CoV-2 infection. Study in general: Alpha and beta chains were unpaired, from unsorted whole-blood bulk RNA.

Deletions cut 1 base from V and 1 base from J, with 5 bases between. The CDR3 runs to 13 residues. The germline V gene encodes CDR1 SGDLS and CDR2 YYNGEE. Unique molecular identifiers were affixed to single, distinct cDNA molecules. Using its own MiXCR run on the 5' RACE reads, TCRdb lists one record per CDR3 protein. The sample lists about 64,000 distinct CDR3 sequences, around 10% occurring once. The sequence was collected from an adult who was a healthcare worker with PCR-confirmed SARS-CoV-2 infection or an uninfected control (not recorded which). This sample comprised whole blood, obtained at baseline. This chain joins TRBV9 and TRBJ1-1; D not certain. The chain's CDR3 is CASSVWQNTEAFF. CDR3 in DNA: TGTGCCAGCAGCGTATGGCAGAACACTGAAGCTTTCTTT.